This passage covers 27 T cell receptor beta chains from one sample sequenced in a study of T cell clonality in common variable immunodeficiency. Repertoires were generated with immunoSEQ multiplex PCR, while TCRdb's copy carries only in-frame clones and drops some. The repertoire consists of roughly 70,000 clones, none detected only once. Material for sequencing was peripheral blood mononuclear cells. The source of these receptors is a person aged 18 to 70 in good health.

This clone was seen ten or more times. The read ends 3 residues before the CDR3 terminus; that terminus is restored from the germline J gene. The chain employs TRBV20-1 and TRBJ2-7; maybe TRBD2 (6 bases). Germline V gene sequence: CDR1 DFQATT, CDR2 SNEGSKA (reference sequence). The CDR3 is 14 amino acids. The V end was cut by 2 bases, the J end by 3 bases, with 14 bases between. The CDR3 DNA, read in part, is TGCAGTGCTAGATCGTCTAGCGACCTCTACGAG. Translation gives CSARSSSDLYE. The entire CDR3 sequence reads CSARSSSDLYEQYF.

This clone has ten or more counts. The read stops 3 residues short of the end of the CDR3; the missing end is completed from the germline J gene. This chain links TRBV12-3 or TRBV12-4 with TRBJ2-1; possible D gene TRBD1, 6 bases. The CDR3 length is 15 residues. The V gene lost 5 bases and the J gene lost 4 bases, with 15 bases spanning the gap. This CDR3 is CASSRTATIYNEQFF. The sequenced part of the CDR3 DNA is TGTGCCAGCAGTCGGACAGCAACTATTTACAATGAG.

This clone was observed at least ten times. The read stops 3 residues short of the end of the CDR3; the missing end is completed from the germline J gene. The chain is built from TRBV30 and TRBJ2-3; TRBD2 might be the D (5 bases). The CDR3 runs 14 residues. Trimming shortened V by 1 base and J by 2 bases, and 10 bases separated the two germline ends. Germline V lookup: CDR1 GTSNPN, CDR2 SVGIG (reference sequence). Here the CDR3 reads CAWSGLFDTDTQYF. CDR3 DNA, as far as it was read: TGTGCCTGGAGTGGACTATTCGACACAGATACG.

Ten or more counts support this clone. The CDR3 end is not reached by the read, which stops 3 residues before it; the germline J gene fills it in. The chain couples TRBV20-1 to TRBJ2-7, with D maybe TRBD2 (6 bases). The V gene lost 1 base and the J gene lost 2 bases, with 9 bases spanning the gap. The CDR3 is 13 residues long. Germline V lookup: CDR1 DFQATT, CDR2 SNEGSKA (reference sequence). Incomplete CDR3 DNA: TGCAGTGCTAGAGGGGGGGACCCCTACGAG. Protein: CSARGGDPYE. The CDR3, in full, reads CSARGGDPYEQYF.

This clone was observed at least ten times. The observed sequence ends 3 residues before the CDR3 terminus, with the missing tail filled in from the germline J gene. The V call is TRBV7-6, the J call TRBJ2-1; tentatively, D is TRBD1 (6 bases). V dropped 5 bases and J dropped 2 bases, with 13 bases sitting between them. This CDR3 region has 15 residues. CDR1 is SGHVS and CDR2 is FNYEAQ in the germline V gene. CDR3 sequence: CASSQMQGPYNEQFF. The DNA read from the CDR3 is TGTGCCAGCAGCCAAATGCAGGGGCCCTACAATGAG.

This clone showed up many times. The read comes to an end 3 residues before the CDR3 does, leaving the germline J gene to fill in the end. This chain links TRBV7-2 with TRBJ2-7; 9 positions agree with TRBD1. CDR3 length: 15 residues. Germline trimming cut 5 bases from V and 2 bases from J; bases unmatched to any gene: 7. The V gene's germline CDR1 is SGHTA and CDR2 FQGNSA. CDR3 sequence: CASSGHRDRAYEQYF. The sequenced part of the CDR3 DNA is TGTGCCAGCAGCGGGCACCGGGACAGGGCCTACGAG.

This clone has ten or more counts. From the germline J gene comes the end of the CDR3, since the read stops 3 residues before it. The identical CDR3 is also encoded by other nucleotide sequences in the sample. The chain is built from TRBV7-9 and TRBJ2-5, with TRBD2 matching over 8 bases. The ends lost 3 bases at V and 5 bases at J; junction bases unmatched: 5. The CDR3 length is 14 residues. CDR1 is SEHNR, CDR2 FQNEAQ, per germline (reference sequence). CDR3 DNA (partial): TGTGCCAGCAGCTTCGGGGGGGGCCAGGAGACC. This gives the protein CASSFGGGQET. The whole CDR3 protein reads CASSFGGGQETQYF. Variable domain in full (rest from reference TRBV7-9 and TRBJ2-5): DTGVSQNPRHKITKRGQNVTFRCDPISEHNRLYWYRQTLGQGPEFLTYFQNEAQLEKSRLLSDRFSAERPKGSFSTLEIQRTEQGDSAMYLCASSFGGGQETQYFGPGTRLLVL.

Many counts were recorded for this clone. The read comes to an end 3 residues before the CDR3 does, leaving the germline J gene to fill in the end. The chain combines TRBV7-9 with TRBJ2-7, with no clear D. Germline V lookup: CDR1 SEHNR, CDR2 FQNEAQ (reference sequence). The germline V and J ends were trimmed by 5 bases and 3 bases, with 14 bases remaining between them. CDR3 length equals 14 residues. The CDR3 bases that were read are TGTGCCAGCAGCCCTCCCTTTGGCCGCTACGAG. Protein sequence: CASSPPFGRYE. The entire CDR3 protein is CASSPPFGRYEQYF.

As regards this clone: Coverage ceases 3 residues before the CDR3 finishes, and the germline J gene fills in the end. The chain is built from TRBV7-8 and TRBJ1-1; 9 nucleotides line up with TRBD1. The germline V gene encodes CDR1 SGHVS and CDR2 FQNEAQ. V was pared by 3 bases and J by 1 base, with 6 bases of the junction left unmatched. The CDR3 covers 16 residues. CDR3 DNA (partial): TGTGCCAGCAGCTTCTCCGGGACAGGGAGGAACACTGAA. Translated, it gives CASSFSGTGRNTE. In full, the CDR3 is CASSFSGTGRNTEAFF. Complete variable domain (other parts from reference TRBV7-8 and TRBJ1-1): GAGVSQSPRYKVAKRGQDVALRCDPISGHVSLFWYQQALGQGPEFLTYFQNEAQLDKSGLPSDRFFAERPEGSVSTLKIQRTQQEDSAVYLCASSFSGTGRNTEAFFGQGTRLTVV.

At least ten counts were recorded for this clone. From the germline J gene comes the end of the CDR3, since the read stops 3 residues before it. The chain uses TRBV19 and TRBJ2-3; D ambiguous. CDR3 length equals 13 residues. Trimming left V 9 bases short and J 0 bases short, with 10 bases between. Germline V CDR1 and CDR2: LNHDA, SQIVND (reference sequence). The CDR3 region is CASRPSSTDTQYF. The sequenced part of the CDR3 DNA is TGTGCCAGCCGGCCTAGTAGCACAGATACG. Full variable domain (remainder filled in from reference TRBV19 and TRBJ2-3): DGGITQSPKYLFRKEGQNVTLSCEQNLNHDAMYWYRQDPGQGLRLIYYSQIVNDFQKGDIAEGYSVSREKKESFPLTVTSAQKNPTAFYLCASRPSSTDTQYFGPGTRLTVL.

In its sample, this clone was seen many times. Read sequence stops 3 residues before the CDR3 end, and the germline J gene provides the missing end. The rearrangement uses TRBV5-1 and TRBJ2-5; 7 nucleotides match TRBD2. The CDR3 is 13 amino acids. V was pared by 2 bases and J by 4 bases, with 2 bases of the junction left unmatched. Looked up from germline, CDR1 is SGHRS and CDR2 is YFSETQ. The DNA read from the CDR3 is TGCGCCAGCAGCTTAAGCGGGACAGAGACC. The encoded protein is CASSLSGTET. The complete CDR3 reads CASSLSGTETQYF.

This clone was seen ten or more times. The sequenced fragment ends 3 residues before the CDR3 boundary, so the rest is inferred from the germline J gene. This chain connects TRBV5-1 to TRBJ1-1; D remains ambiguous. The CDR3 is 14 amino acids. Germline CDR1 is SGHRS and CDR2 is YFSETQ. V lost 4 bases, J lost 5 bases, and 15 bases lay in between. CDR3 sequence reads: CASSLLRAETEAFF. The part of the CDR3 DNA that was read is TGCGCCAGCAGCCTTCTTCGAGCGGAAACTGAA.

This clone was seen at least ten times. With the read ending 3 residues before the CDR3 end, the germline J gene is used to fill in that end. This chain links TRBV7-2 with TRBJ2-3; 7 nucleotides match TRBD1. The CDR3 length is 14 residues. Germline V gene lookup returns CDR1 SGHTA and CDR2 FQGNSA. V lost 5 bases and J lost 7; bases outside the gene matches: 9. CDR3 loop: CASSLRDRENTQYF. Incomplete CDR3 DNA: TGTGCCAGCAGCCTAAGGGACAGAGAAAATACG.

At least ten counts were recorded for this clone. The DNA ends 3 residues before the CDR3 does, and the rest of the CDR3 is filled in from the germline J gene. The gene calls are TRBV2 and TRBJ1-6; 9 positions agree with TRBD1. Germline V gene data show CDR1 as SNHLY and CDR2 as FYNNEI. J gave up 9 bases and V 3 bases, and 18 bases lay outside the gene matches. The CDR3 consists of 19 residues. The chain's CDR3 is CASSDPSVPGQGLPSPLHF. CDR3 bases read: TGTGCCAGCAGTGACCCTTCTGTCCCGGGACAGGGCCTCCCTTCACCC.

This clone was seen repeatedly, ten times or more. The sequenced fragment ends 3 residues before the CDR3 boundary, so the rest is inferred from the germline J gene. The chain is built from TRBV29-1 and TRBJ2-7; 8 bases are shared with TRBD1. V shed 6 bases, J shed 3 bases, and the junction held 10 bases outside the gene matches. Germline V CDR1 and CDR2: SQVTM, ANQGSEA. The CDR3 is made up of 14 amino acids. The CDR3 loop is CSVGGQGEGYEQYF. The CDR3 bases that were read are TGCAGCGTCGGAGGACAGGGTGAAGGCTACGAG.

There are many counts of this clone. Read data end 3 residues before the CDR3 end; the end is taken from the germline J gene. V and J are TRBV6-1 and TRBJ1-3; TRBD1 matches 7 bases. J gave up 0 bases and V 2 bases, and 10 bases lay outside the gene matches. Germline V CDR1 and CDR2: MNHNS, SASEGT. The CDR3 runs to 18 residues. The CDR3 sequence is CASSEFSGGTFSGNTIYF. The CDR3 DNA, read in part, is TGTGCCAGCAGTGAATTTTCAGGGGGAACCTTCTCTGGAAACACC.

The sample holds a few counts of this clone. The CDR3 end is not reached by the read, which stops 3 residues before it; the germline J gene fills it in. The chain combines TRBV30 with TRBJ1-5; a possible D gene is TRBD1 (5 bases). This CDR3 is 13 amino acids long. The germline gives CDR1 GTSNPN, CDR2 SVGIG (reference sequence). Trimming stripped 2 bases from V and 9 bases from J, with 14 bases between. The part of the CDR3 DNA that was read is TGTGCCTGGAGTTTTGAGGGGATTTCGCCC. As protein: CAWSFEGISP. The entire CDR3 protein reads CAWSFEGISPQHF. The full variable domain, rest sourced from reference TRBV30 and TRBJ1-5, is SQTIHQWPATLVQPVGSPLSLECTVEGTSNPNLYWYRQAAGRGLQLLFYSVGIGQISSEVPQNLSASRPQDRQFILSSKKLLLSDSGFYLCAWSFEGISPQHFGDGTRLSIL.

To note about this clone: The CDR3 is cut off 3 residues early in the read; its end comes from the germline J gene. The rearrangement links TRBV7-8 to TRBJ1-5; 7 bases agree with TRBD1. CDR1 and CDR2 from the germline V gene are SGHVS and FQNEAQ. The CDR3 spans 16 residues. The V gene end was trimmed by 5 bases and the J gene end by 0 bases; junction bases not matched to a gene: 7. The sequenced CDR3 bases are TGTGCCAGCAGCCCTACGGGACAGTATAGCAATCAGCCC. Its translation is CASSPTGQYSNQP. The whole CDR3 sequence is CASSPTGQYSNQPQHF.

This clone was seen repeatedly, ten times or more. The read falls 3 residues short of the CDR3 end, and the missing part is taken from the germline J gene. The chain links TRBV5-1 to TRBJ2-2, with D tentatively TRBD1 (5 bases). CDR3 size: 15 residues. Trimming removed 1 base at V and 0 bases at J, with 7 bases between. The germline V gene has CDR1 SGHRS and CDR2 YFSETQ. Partial CDR3 DNA: TGCGCCAGCAGCTTGCAGGGAACGAACACCGGGGAG. Its protein is CASSLQGTNTGE. The full CDR3 protein reads CASSLQGTNTGELFF.

This clone was counted ten times or more. Coverage ceases 3 residues before the CDR3 finishes, and the germline J gene fills in the end. The V call is TRBV29-1, the J call TRBJ2-7, with TRBD1 identical over 10 bases. The CDR3 spans 15 residues. Germline CDR1 reads SQVTM; CDR2 reads ANQGSEA. With 5 bases clipped from V and 4 bases from J, the junction kept 11 bases outside the gene matches. Partial CDR3 DNA: TGCAGCGTTCGCTTCACGGGACAGGGGCGATACGAG. Translated, it gives CSVRFTGQGRYE. The entire CDR3 protein is CSVRFTGQGRYEQYF.

The sample holds many counts of this clone. The CDR3 end lies 3 residues beyond the end of the read and is filled in from the germline J gene. The gene calls are TRBV5-1 and TRBJ2-2, with 10 bases fitting TRBD2. Germline V CDR1 and CDR2: SGHRS, YFSETQ. V lost 0 bases to trimming and J lost 5 bases; unmatched junction nucleotides: 1. The CDR3 is 15 residues long. CDR3 region: CASSLVAGGTGELFF. The part of the CDR3 DNA that was read is TGCGCCAGCAGCTTGGTAGCGGGGGGAACCGGGGAG.

This clone was detected ten times or more. The sequenced fragment ends 3 residues before the CDR3 boundary, so the rest is inferred from the germline J gene. This chain joins TRBV10-3 and TRBJ2-1, with 7 bases identical to TRBD1. V lost 0 bases and J lost 6; bases outside the gene matches: 2. The CDR3 runs to 14 residues. The germline gives CDR1 ENHRY, CDR2 SYGVKD. This CDR3 reads CAISESGQPNEQFF. Incomplete CDR3 DNA: TGTGCCATCAGTGAGTCGGGACAGCCCAATGAG.

This clone was observed many times. The read ends 3 residues before the CDR3 terminus; that terminus is restored from the germline J gene. The gene calls are TRBV5-5 and TRBJ2-7, with D maybe TRBD2 (6 bases). Trimming took off 4 bases at V and 3 bases at J, with 17 bases between the two ends. CDR1 and CDR2 (germline): SGHKS, YYEKEE (reference sequence). The CDR3 totals 15 residues. The sequenced CDR3 bases are TGTGCCAGCAGCCCAAGGTGGGACTCAAGCTACGAG. This encodes CASSPRWDSSYE. The whole CDR3 protein reads CASSPRWDSSYEQYF. Supplemented by reference TRBV5-5 and TRBJ2-7, the full variable domain reads DAGVTQSPTHLIKTRGQQVTLRCSPISGHKSVSWYQQVLGQGPQFIFQYYEKEERGRGNFPDRFSARQFPNYSSELNVNALLLGDSALYLCASSPRWDSSYEQYFGPGTRLTVT.

This clone was recorded at least ten times. The read comes to an end 3 residues before the CDR3 does, leaving the germline J gene to fill in the end. V is TRBV4-1 and J is TRBJ2-3; TRBD2 might be the D (6 bases). V lost 4 bases to trimming and J lost 2 bases, with 19 bases between them. Germline loops: CDR1 MGHRA, CDR2 YSYEKL. The length of the CDR3 is 17 residues. CDR3 sequence: CASSRNRDFPITDTQYF. Partial CDR3 DNA: TGCGCCAGCAGCCGAAACCGGGACTTCCCGATCACAGATACG.

In this sample, this clone turned up many times. The DNA ends 3 residues before the CDR3 does, and the rest of the CDR3 is filled in from the germline J gene. The chain uses TRBV12-3 or TRBV12-4 and TRBJ1-5; D is undetermined. The V and J ends lost 3 bases and 6 bases respectively, with 9 bases between them. The CDR3 sequence is 13 residues long. The CDR3 bases that were read are TGTGCCAGCAGTTTTCAGGTCGTTCAGCCC. Its protein product is CASSFQVVQP. From start to end, the CDR3 is CASSFQVVQPQHF.

This clone was observed at least ten times. With the read ending 3 residues before the CDR3 end, the germline J gene is used to fill in that end. The chain carries TRBV29-1 and TRBJ2-4, with a tentative D call TRBD1 (6 bases). CDR3 length equals 13 residues. Germline CDR1 reads SQVTM; CDR2 reads ANQGSEA. The covered CDR3 bases are TGCAGCGTTCAATACAGGGTTTTAGGTGGT. This gives the protein CSVQYRVLGG. The whole CDR3 protein is CSVQYRVLGGQYF.

This clone was detected many times. The read ends 3 residues shy of where the CDR3 ends; the end is completed using the germline J gene. This rearrangement joins TRBV29-1 to TRBJ1-1; 8 bases fit TRBD1. The V and J ends lost 7 bases and 6 bases, in that order; junction bases with no gene match: 7. Germline CDR1 reads SQVTM; CDR2 reads ANQGSEA. The CDR3 sequence is 12 residues long. Here the CDR3 reads CSAGGVDPEAFF. CDR3 DNA, as far as it was read: TGCAGCGCAGGGGGCGTCGACCCTGAA.